This T cell receptor (beta chain) emerged from a study of T cells in Graves' hyperthyroidism and ophthalmopathy. Study in general: Peripheral blood sampling occurred at initial diagnosis, before any treatment.

Overall study results and limits: Blood shared most expanded thyroid clonotypes above 0.001. Researchers report that a 13 V-J model separated ophthalmopathy from stable hyperthyroidism.

Trimming removed 4 bases from V and 7 bases from J, with 20 bases in between. The CDR3 spans 15 residues. Germline CDR1 MGHRA, CDR2 YSYEKL. Using RNA transcripts as the source, TCR beta CDR3 regions were amplified. An initial round of RT-PCR targeting the TCR CDR3 relied on the HTBI primer set. TCRdb called the multiplex PCR reads again in MiXCR, with one record for every CDR3 protein. The sample yields fewer than 850,000 distinct CDR3 sequences, 15% to 20% seen once. This clonotype was picked up a small number of times. What it binds is not known. This chain links TRBV4-1 with TRBJ2-7; D remains ambiguous. This receptor was obtained from a man over 45 with Graves' hyperthyroidism. The sequencing sample was made of blood. In DNA form, the CDR3 reads TGCGCCAGCAGCCCGAGTAGAGGTTTGCGTCTGGAGCAGTACTTC. This sequence encodes CASSPSRGLRLEQYF.